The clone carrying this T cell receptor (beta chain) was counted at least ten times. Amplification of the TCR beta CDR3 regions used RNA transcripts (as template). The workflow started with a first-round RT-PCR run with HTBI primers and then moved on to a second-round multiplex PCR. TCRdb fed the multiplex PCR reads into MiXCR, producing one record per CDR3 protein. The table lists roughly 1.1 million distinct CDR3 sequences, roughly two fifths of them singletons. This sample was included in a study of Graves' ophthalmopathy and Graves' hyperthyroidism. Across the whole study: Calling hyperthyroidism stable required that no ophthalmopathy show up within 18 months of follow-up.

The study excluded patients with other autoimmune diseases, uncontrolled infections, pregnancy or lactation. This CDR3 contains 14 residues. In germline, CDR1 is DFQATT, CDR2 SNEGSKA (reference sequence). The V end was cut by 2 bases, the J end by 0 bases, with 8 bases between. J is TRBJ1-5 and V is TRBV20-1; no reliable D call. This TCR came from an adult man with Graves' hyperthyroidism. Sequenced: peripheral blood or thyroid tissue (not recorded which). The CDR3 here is CSARPGNSNQPQHF. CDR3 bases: TGCAGTGCTAGACCCGGAAATAGCAATCAGCCCCAGCATTTT.